The TCR beta chain described here comes from a study of regulatory T cells in long-lasting Graves disease. Time point defined: newly diagnosed GD, antithyroid drugs for less than 3 months. Isolated PBMC RNA provided the starting material for the TCR library. This CDR3 is 16 amino acids long. Unmatched junction bases numbered 10, after V lost 3 bases and J lost 8 bases. Germline loops: CDR1 SEHNR, CDR2 FQNEAQ (reference sequence). According to the study, TCR beta libraries were built with iRepertoire HTBI primers and CDR3-region Arm-PCR. TCRdb passed the multiplex PCR reads through MiXCR, listing each CDR3 protein once. Seen here are 200,000 to 250,000 distinct CDR3 sequences, around 17% observed once, and the top ten hold around 21%. This clonotype has a count of ten or more. Its antigen is undetermined. The study, taken as a whole, reports: The small sample size may have reduced accuracy. The number of shared public clonotypes was higher in persistent patients (approximately 2,600) than new patients (over 900). Persistent Graves' patients showed reduced TCR diversity versus newly diagnosed patients.

The chain joins TRBV7-9 to TRBJ1-4; 9 bases are shared with TRBD1. The sequence was collected from a female donor with Graves disease. The sample was peripheral blood mononuclear cells (PBMCs), taken at new diagnosis, from a patient treated with antithyroid drugs. The CDR3 region is CASSFSAGTGKEKLFF. For the CDR3, the DNA is TGTGCCAGCAGCTTTAGCGCCGGGACAGGGAAGGAAAAACTGTTTTTT.